This TCR beta chain appears in the sequencing data of a study of blood T cell repertoires in COVID-19. Across the study: The United States, Italy and Spain provided the acute and convalescent COVID-19 samples. PBMCs, B-cell-depleted T cells, or T cells were the source of the cDNA or gDNA that made up the material.

The germline gives CDR1 LGHNA, CDR2 YSLEER. CDR3 size: 16 residues. V lost 1 base to trimming and J lost 2 bases, with 12 bases between them. Patients in Seattle were enrolled during active infection, then followed longitudinally. In the study's own analysis: For nucleated cells, counts were estimated from reference gene primer amplification. Measured with immunoSEQ multiplex PCR; TCRdb has only the in-frame clones, and not every one. V, J and clone size were drawn from that table, and D and trimming were deduced from the DNA. The sample consists of 200,000 to 300,000 clones, more than 85% of them appearing once.

The J gene is TRBJ1-5, the V gene TRBV4-3; D may be TRBD1 (6 bases). The specimen was peripheral blood. This TCR came from a woman aged 55-70 years with COVID-19, enrolled during active disease. In nucleotides, the CDR3 is TGCGCCAGCAGCCAAGCCCCGGGGGGCCGCAATCAGCCCCAGCATTTT. Protein sequence: CASSQAPGGRNQPQHF.